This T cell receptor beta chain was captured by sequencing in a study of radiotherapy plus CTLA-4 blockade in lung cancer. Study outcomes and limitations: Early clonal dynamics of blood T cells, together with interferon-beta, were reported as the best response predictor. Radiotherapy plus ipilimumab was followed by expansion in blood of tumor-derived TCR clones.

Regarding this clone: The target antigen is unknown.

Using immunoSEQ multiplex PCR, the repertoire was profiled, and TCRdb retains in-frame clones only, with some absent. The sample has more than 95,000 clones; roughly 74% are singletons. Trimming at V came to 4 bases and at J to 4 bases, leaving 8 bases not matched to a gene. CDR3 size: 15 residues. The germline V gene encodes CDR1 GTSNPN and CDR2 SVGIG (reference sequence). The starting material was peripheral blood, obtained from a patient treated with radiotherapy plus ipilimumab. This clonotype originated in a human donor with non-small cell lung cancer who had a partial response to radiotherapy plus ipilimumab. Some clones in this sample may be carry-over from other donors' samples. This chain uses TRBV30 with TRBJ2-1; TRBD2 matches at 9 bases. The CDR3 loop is CAWTGSGRVYNEQFF. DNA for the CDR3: TGTGCCTGGACGGGTAGCGGGAGAGTATACAATGAGCAGTTCTTC.